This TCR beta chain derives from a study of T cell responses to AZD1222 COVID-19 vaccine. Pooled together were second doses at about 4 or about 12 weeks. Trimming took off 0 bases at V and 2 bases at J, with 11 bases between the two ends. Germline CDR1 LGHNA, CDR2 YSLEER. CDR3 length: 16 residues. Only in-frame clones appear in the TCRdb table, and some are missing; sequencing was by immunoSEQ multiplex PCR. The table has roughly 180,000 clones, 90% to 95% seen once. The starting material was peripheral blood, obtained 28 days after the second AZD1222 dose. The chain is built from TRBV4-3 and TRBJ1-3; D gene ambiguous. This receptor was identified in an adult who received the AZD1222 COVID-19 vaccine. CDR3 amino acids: CASSQDSSLAGNTIYF. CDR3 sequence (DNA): TGCGCCAGCAGCCAAGATTCGAGCTTGGCTGGAAACACCATATATTTT.